Here is one T cell receptor (beta chain) with its context. Its cognate antigen is unknown. Each sorted fraction was over 95% pure. These data originate in a study of beta chain features in type 1 diabetes. Notes on the study in general: cDNA sequencing could over-represent cells with high TCR expression. Shorter templates might be favored by PCR, equally in patients and controls.

The CDR3 sequence is 16 residues long. Germline V CDR1 and CDR2: SGHDN, FVKESK. The V gene lost 4 bases and the J gene lost 3 bases, with 18 bases spanning the gap. Expressed TCRB transcripts were sequenced after all isolated RNA was converted to cDNA. Method: immunoSEQ multiplex PCR; TCRdb's copy keeps in-frame clones and lacks some. Of 400,000 to 500,000 clones in the sample, about 15% were seen once. The sequence was collected from a man aged 25 to 40 in good health. The sequencing input was naive CD4+ T cells from blood. The rearrangement links TRBV14 to TRBJ1-2; the D is unclear. CDR3 loop: CASSRMGREGYYGYTF. The CDR3 DNA reads as TGTGCCAGCAGCCGGATGGGTCGTGAAGGTTACTATGGCTACACCTTC.